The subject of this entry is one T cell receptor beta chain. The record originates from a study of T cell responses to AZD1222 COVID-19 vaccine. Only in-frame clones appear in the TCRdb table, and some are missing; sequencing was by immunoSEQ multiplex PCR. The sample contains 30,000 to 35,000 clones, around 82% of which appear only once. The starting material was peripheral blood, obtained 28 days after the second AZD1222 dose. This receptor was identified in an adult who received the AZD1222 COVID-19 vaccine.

CDR3 in amino acids: CASRLGRFNQPQHF. The CDR3, as DNA: TGTGCCAGCAGACTCGGACGGTTCAATCAGCCCCAGCATTTT. The rearrangement uses TRBV6-5 and TRBJ1-5, with no clear D. Germline V CDR1 and CDR2: MNHEY, SVGAGI. Deletions cut 6 bases from V and 3 bases from J, with 12 bases between. The CDR3 extends over 14 amino acids.